This T cell receptor beta chain emerged from a study of cytomegalovirus exposure and HLA in healthy donors. Whole-study findings and limits: Clusters of TCRs from the first cohort tended to co-occur in the 100 to 150 validation repertoires (as a later analysis found). TCR sequences were mostly rare, though some public TCRs occurred in many donors.

Profiling relied on immunoSEQ multiplex PCR, and the TCRdb table lists in-frame clones only, not all of them. The sample holds fewer than 350,000 clones; roughly 90% are singletons and the top ten take about 0.86%. Of note for this clone: The antigen remains undetermined.

The germline V gene encodes CDR1 SGHRS and CDR2 YFSETQ. The CDR3 runs to 16 residues. Trimming took off 0 bases at V and 0 bases at J, with 9 bases between the two ends. V and J are TRBV5-1 and TRBJ1-4; D unclear. The specimen sequenced was PBMCs. This sequence originates from a woman aged 18-30 years in good health and CMV-seronegative. The CDR3 loop is CASSLGGSATNEKLFF. The DNA of the CDR3 is TGCGCCAGCAGCTTGGGCGGATCTGCAACTAATGAAAAACTGTTTTTT.